This is a list of T cell receptor beta chains from one sample in a study of blood T cell repertoires in COVID-19. TCRdb keeps only in-frame clones here, not all; method: immunoSEQ multiplex PCR. The sample has 120,000 to 150,000 clones; about 85% are singletons. Sequencing was done on a sample of peripheral blood. The receptors derive from a human donor in a cohort sampled during active COVID-19. Both conserved end residues are part of each CDR3. A D gene is named only where the DNA matches it firmly. Rows give clone size only sometimes, using once, few, many, or a class for an expanded clone.

J gene: TRBJ2-7; D gene: TRBD2; V gene: TRBV7-2; clone size: few; CDR3 DNA: TGTGCCAGCACCTTACGCGGGAGCTACGAGCAGTACTTC; CDR3 protein: CASTLRGSYEQYF
J gene: TRBJ1-5; D gene: NA; V gene: TRBV2; clone size: NA; CDR3 DNA: TGTGCCAGCATGGGCAGGGAAAATCAGCCCCAGCATTTT; CDR3 protein: CASMGRENQPQHF
J gene: TRBJ1-1; D gene: NA; V gene: TRBV18; clone size: once; CDR3 DNA: TGTGCCAGCTCACCCGACACAGGGTTGCAGACTGAAGCTTTCTTT; CDR3 protein: CASSPDTGLQTEAFF
J gene: TRBJ2-3; D gene: NA; V gene: TRBV27; clone size: NA; CDR3 DNA: TGTGCCAGCAGTTTGGGGGCGAGACCCAGCACAGATACGCAGTATTTT; CDR3 protein: CASSLGARPSTDTQYF
J gene: TRBJ2-3; D gene: NA; V gene: TRBV5-4; clone size: once; CDR3 DNA: TGTGCCAGCAGCTTGGGGTTAGGAGTTACAGATACGCAGTATTTT; CDR3 protein: CASSLGLGVTDTQYF
J gene: TRBJ2-1; D gene: NA; V gene: TRBV6-6; clone size: NA; CDR3 DNA: TGTGCCAGCAGCCTAATGGGGGGTTCCTACAATGAGCAGTTCTTC; CDR3 protein: CASSLMGGSYNEQFF
J gene: TRBJ2-3; D gene: NA; V gene: TRBV7-2; clone size: NA; CDR3 DNA: TGTGCCAGCAGCCCGGATCTCGGAGCTAGCACAGATACGCAGTATTTT; CDR3 protein: CASSPDLGASTDTQYF
J gene: TRBJ2-7; D gene: TRBD2; V gene: TRBV2; clone size: NA; CDR3 DNA: TGTGCCAGCAGTGAAGGGCGGGGGGACCGCAGCTTC; CDR3 protein: CASSEGRGDRSF
J gene: TRBJ1-2; D gene: TRBD1; V gene: TRBV5-1; clone size: NA; CDR3 DNA: TGCGCCAGCAGCTGGGCGGGGACAGCATATGGCTACACCTTC; CDR3 protein: CASSWAGTAYGYTF
J gene: TRBJ1-1; D gene: TRBD1; V gene: TRBV29-1; clone size: NA; CDR3 DNA: TGCAGCGTTGAGGGACAGGGAACTGAAGCTTTCTTT; CDR3 protein: CSVEGQGTEAFF
J gene: TRBJ1-2; D gene: NA; V gene: TRBV18; clone size: NA; CDR3 DNA: TGTGCCAGCTCACCAAACTCTCGGGACTATGGCTACACCTTC; CDR3 protein: CASSPNSRDYGYTF
J gene: TRBJ2-7; D gene: NA; V gene: TRBV21-1; clone size: NA; CDR3 DNA: TGTGCCAGCAGCAAACTCCCAGGGTACGAGCAGTACTTC; CDR3 protein: CASSKLPGYEQYF
J gene: TRBJ1-1; D gene: NA; V gene: TRBV7-9; clone size: few; CDR3 DNA: TGTGCCAGCAGCTTAGCGGGCAATATGAACACTGAAGCTTTCTTT; CDR3 protein: CASSLAGNMNTEAFF
J gene: TRBJ2-7; D gene: TRBD2; V gene: TRBV2; clone size: NA; CDR3 DNA: TGTGCCAGCAGTCTACGCGGCGGGAGGTCCTACGAGCAGTACTTC; CDR3 protein: CASSLRGGRSYEQYF
J gene: TRBJ2-5; D gene: TRBD2; V gene: TRBV28; clone size: once; CDR3 DNA: TGTGCCAGCAGTTTCCCCGCTAGCGGGAGAAGGTCCGATCAAGAGACCCAGTACTTC; CDR3 protein: CASSFPASGRRSDQETQYF
J gene: TRBJ1-2; D gene: NA; V gene: TRBV5-4; clone size: NA; CDR3 DNA: TGTGCCAGCAGCTTGACAGGAGGGATCTATGGCTACACCTTC; CDR3 protein: CASSLTGGIYGYTF
J gene: TRBJ2-3; D gene: TRBD1; V gene: TRBV24-1; clone size: NA; CDR3 DNA: TGTGCCACCAGTGAAAGGACAGGGCCGGGAGATACGCAGTATTTT; CDR3 protein: CATSERTGPGDTQYF
J gene: TRBJ1-5; D gene: NA; V gene: TRBV5-6; clone size: NA; CDR3 DNA: TGTGCCAGCAGCCTGCGAAAGTTCGAGCCCCAGCATTTT; CDR3 protein: CASSLRKFEPQHF
J gene: TRBJ1-6; D gene: NA; V gene: TRBV19; clone size: NA; CDR3 DNA: TGTGCCAGTAGTATCCAGAATTCACCCCTCCACTTT; CDR3 protein: CASSIQNSPLHF
J gene: TRBJ2-1; D gene: TRBD2; V gene: TRBV4-1; clone size: NA; CDR3 DNA: TGCGCCAGCAGCCAGCAAACTAGCGGGAGATATGAGCAGTTCTTC; CDR3 protein: CASSQQTSGRYEQFF
J gene: TRBJ2-3; D gene: TRBD2; V gene: TRBV7-2; clone size: NA; CDR3 DNA: TGTGCCAGCAGCTCTACTAGCGGGAGGGCCCCGACAGATACGCAGTATTTT; CDR3 protein: CASSSTSGRAPTDTQYF
J gene: TRBJ2-1; D gene: TRBD2; V gene: TRBV28; clone size: NA; CDR3 DNA: TGTGCCAGCAGTTTTGGGGGAGGGCCCCAAGGCCATGAGCAGTTCTTC; CDR3 protein: CASSFGGGPQGHEQFF
J gene: TRBJ1-2; D gene: TRBD1; V gene: TRBV27; clone size: NA; CDR3 DNA: TGTGCCAGCAGGACAGGGGTTAACTATGGCTACACCTTC; CDR3 protein: CASRTGVNYGYTF
J gene: TRBJ2-7; D gene: TRBD2; V gene: TRBV7-8; clone size: NA; CDR3 DNA: TGTGCCAGCAGCAAGGGACTAGCGGGAGGAATCTACGAGCAGTACTTC; CDR3 protein: CASSKGLAGGIYEQYF
J gene: TRBJ2-7; D gene: NA; V gene: TRBV28; clone size: NA; CDR3 DNA: TGTGCCAGCAGTCTTACCTACAGGGCACAATACGAGCAGTACTTC; CDR3 protein: CASSLTYRAQYEQYF
J gene: TRBJ2-2; D gene: TRBD2; V gene: TRBV7-3; clone size: NA; CDR3 DNA: TGTGCCAGCAGCTCTAGCGGGAGTAACACCGGGGAGCTGTTTTTT; CDR3 protein: CASSSSGSNTGELFF
J gene: TRBJ2-7; D gene: NA; V gene: TRBV5-5; clone size: NA; CDR3 DNA: TGTGCCAGCAGCTTATCCCCGACAGGTACCTACGAGCAGTACTTC; CDR3 protein: CASSLSPTGTYEQYF
J gene: TRBJ2-7; D gene: NA; V gene: TRBV11-2; clone size: NA; CDR3 DNA: TGTGCCAGCAGCTTAGAGGCAGGAATCTACTACGAGCAGTACTTC; CDR3 protein: CASSLEAGIYYEQYF
J gene: TRBJ2-5; D gene: NA; V gene: TRBV7-3; clone size: NA; CDR3 DNA: TGTGCCAGGGGGCTGGGGAATGAGACCCAGTACTTC; CDR3 protein: CARGLGNETQYF
J gene: TRBJ1-5; D gene: TRBD1; V gene: TRBV6-6; clone size: few; CDR3 DNA: TGTGCCAGCACCGAGACAGGGGGCCTTCAGCCCCAGCATTTT; CDR3 protein: CASTETGGLQPQHF
J gene: TRBJ2-5; D gene: NA; V gene: TRBV7-2; clone size: NA; CDR3 DNA: TGTGCCAGCAGCTTAGATCGGGGGTCGGGAGAGACCCAGTACTTC; CDR3 protein: CASSLDRGSGETQYF
J gene: TRBJ2-1; D gene: TRBD2; V gene: TRBV7-3; clone size: NA; CDR3 DNA: TGTGCCAGCAGCTTAAGGTTAGCGGGCATTTCCAATGAGCAGTTCTTC; CDR3 protein: CASSLRLAGISNEQFF
J gene: TRBJ1-6; D gene: NA; V gene: TRBV6-5; clone size: NA; CDR3 DNA: TGTGCCAGCAGGTTACAGGTCCCCTATAATTCACCCCTCCACTTT; CDR3 protein: CASRLQVPYNSPLHF
J gene: TRBJ2-7; D gene: NA; V gene: TRBV11-2; clone size: NA; CDR3 DNA: TGTGCCAGCAGCCGCCCCCGACAGACGGACTCCTACGAGCAGTACTTC; CDR3 protein: CASSRPRQTDSYEQYF
J gene: TRBJ1-6; D gene: NA; V gene: TRBV20-1; clone size: NA; CDR3 DNA: TGCAGTGCCGAGAAATTCTCACCCCTCCACTTT; CDR3 protein: CSAEKFSPLHF
J gene: TRBJ2-7; D gene: TRBD2; V gene: TRBV28; clone size: NA; CDR3 DNA: TGTGCCAGCAGTTTCCTAGCGGCACCTTCCTACGAGCAGTACTTC; CDR3 protein: CASSFLAAPSYEQYF
J gene: TRBJ2-5; D gene: NA; V gene: TRBV7-9; clone size: NA; CDR3 DNA: TGTGCCAGCAGCTACAGACTAGAGGTCCAAGAGACCCAGTACTTC; CDR3 protein: CASSYRLEVQETQYF
J gene: TRBJ1-3; D gene: TRBD1; V gene: TRBV18; clone size: NA; CDR3 DNA: TGTGCCAGCTCACAACCGGGACAGGACTCTGGAAACACCATATATTTT; CDR3 protein: CASSQPGQDSGNTIYF
J gene: TRBJ2-3; D gene: NA; V gene: TRBV3-1/TRBV3-2; clone size: once; CDR3 DNA: TGTGCCAGCAGCCCCCGGGGTAGCGCAGATACGCAGTATTTT; CDR3 protein: CASSPRGSADTQYF
J gene: TRBJ1-3; D gene: NA; V gene: TRBV6-5; clone size: once; CDR3 DNA: TGTGCCAGCAGTCTTACAGATTTCCTTGGAAACACCATATATTTT; CDR3 protein: CASSLTDFLGNTIYF